One and the same sample provided the 30 T cell receptor beta chains below, sequenced in a study of CD8 T cells in ankylosing spondylitis. Study-wide results and limits: A TCR beta motif of 7 to 9 highly homologous variants seemed to mark ankylosing spondylitis blood.

TCRdb itself ran the 5' RACE reads through MiXCR, one entry per CDR3 protein. The sample has 350,000 to 450,000 distinct CDR3 sequences, 25% to 30% seen once. Antigen specificity for these receptors is unknown. Sample: blood, either unsorted or a sorted T cell fraction (not recorded which). These receptor sequences come from a male donor with ankylosing spondylitis.

This clonotype has more than one count but fewer than ten. This chain links TRBV20-1 with TRBJ1-1; a weak D match, TRBD1 (5 bases). The CDR3 has 13 amino acids. V was shortened by 3 bases and J by 7 bases, with 15 bases between the two germline ends. The germline CDR1 and CDR2 sequences are DFQATT and SNEGSKA (reference sequence). This CDR3 is CSASRQGGGEAFF. The CDR3 region has the DNA TGCAGTGCTAGTCGTCAGGGAGGCGGTGAAGCTTTCTTT.

In this sample, this clonotype turned up a few times. The chain combines TRBV29-1 with TRBJ2-1, with a tentative D call TRBD1 (6 bases). This CDR3 is built from 14 residues. The V and J ends lost 4 bases and 5 bases respectively, with 15 bases between them. Germline values: CDR1 SQVTM, CDR2 ANQGSEA. The CDR3 is CSVGQGSGNNEQFF. CDR3 nucleotide sequence: TGCAGCGTTGGCCAGGGGTCGGGGAACAATGAGCAGTTCTTC.

This clonotype was found a few times. The gene calls are TRBV29-1 and TRBJ1-2, with D possibly matching TRBD1 (6 bases). CDR1 SQVTM and CDR2 ANQGSEA come from the germline V gene. V dropped 7 bases and J dropped 1 base, with 7 bases sitting between them. The CDR3 has 11 amino acids. This CDR3 reads CSGQVNYGYTF. DNA for the CDR3: TGCAGCGGACAGGTTAACTATGGCTACACCTTC. Combining the CDR3 with reference TRBV29-1 and TRBJ1-2 gives the whole variable domain SAVISQKPSRDICQRGTSLTIQCQVDSQVTMMFWYRQQPGQSLTLIATANQGSEATYESGFVIDKFPISRPNLTFSTLTVSNMSPEDSSIYLCSGQVNYGYTFGSGTRLTVV.

The rearrangement joins TRBV5-6 to TRBJ2-7; possibly TRBD1 for D (7 bases). The CDR3 has 12 residues. Germline CDR1 is SGHDT and CDR2 is YYEEEE. V shed 2 bases and J shed 7 bases, with 10 bases lying between them. The CDR3 DNA reads TGTGCCAGCAGCTTCAGGGGGAGGGAGCAGTACGTC. This gives the protein CASSFRGREQYV.

V gene TRBV7-2 combines with J gene TRBJ2-5, with D unresolved. V shed 0 bases and J shed 4 bases, with 12 bases lying between them. The CDR3 has 15 amino acids. CDR1 is SGHTA, CDR2 FQGNSA, per germline. CDR3 protein: CASSLAPERPETQYF. CDR3 DNA: TGTGCCAGCAGCTTAGCTCCAGAACGTCCAGAGACCCAGTACTTC.

The chain carries TRBV24-1 and TRBJ2-1; 14 nucleotides align to TRBD2. The CDR3 is 17 residues long. The junction had 6 bases not matched to a gene; V was cut back by 4 bases and J by 5 bases. Looked up from germline, CDR1 is KGHDR and CDR2 is SFDVKD. CDR3 sequence reads: CATSDRGLAGVHNEQFF. CDR3 coding DNA: TGTGCCACCAGTGACCGGGGACTAGCGGGGGTACACAATGAGCAGTTCTTC.

This clonotype was found a few times. The rearrangement joins TRBV29-1 to TRBJ2-5; D is possibly TRBD2 (5 bases). CDR1 SQVTM and CDR2 ANQGSEA come from the germline V gene. The CDR3 is 13 amino acids. V was trimmed by 2 bases and J by 6 bases, leaving 13 bases between them. CDR3 in DNA: TGCAGCGTTGAATCTGGCCGAGGGCAGACCCAGTACTTC. Protein: CSVESGRGQTQYF.

Many counts were recorded for this clonotype. This rearrangement joins TRBV24-1 to TRBJ2-1; TRBD1 or TRBD2 may be the D gene (6 bases each). The V end was cut by 4 bases, the J end by 1 base, with 10 bases between. CDR3 length: 15 residues. Germline CDR1 and CDR2: KGHDR and SFDVKD. The CDR3 nucleotides are TGTGCCACCAGTGAAACAGGGAGGTCCTACAATGAGCAGTTCTTC. Translation gives CATSETGRSYNEQFF.

The chain couples TRBV15 to TRBJ1-6; D is perhaps TRBD1 (6 bases). V dropped 0 bases and J dropped 6 bases, with 24 bases sitting between them. CDR1 and CDR2 from the germline V gene are LNHNV and YYDKDF (reference sequence). The CDR3 loop spans 20 amino acids. In DNA form, the CDR3 reads TGTGCCACCAGCAGAGACTCCCCGGACAGCTGGGGTTCTATTAATTCACCCCTCCACTTT. Amino acid sequence: CATSRDSPDSWGSINSPLHF.

The chain combines TRBV20-1 with TRBJ2-3; 9 nucleotides match TRBD1. The length of the CDR3 is 14 residues. CDR1 is DFQATT, CDR2 SNEGSKA, per germline (reference sequence). With 7 bases clipped from V and 1 base from J, the junction kept 6 bases outside the gene matches. In DNA form, the CDR3 reads TGCAGTGGGGACAGGGTCAAGGGCACAGATACGCAGTATTTT. Translating it yields CSGDRVKGTDTQYF.

The chain uses TRBV29-1 and TRBJ2-1; D not certain. The CDR3 runs 12 residues. Per the germline V gene, CDR1 is SQVTM and CDR2 is ANQGSEA. V was shortened by 7 bases and J by 9 bases, with 16 bases between the two germline ends. The CDR3 sequence: CSAGTPLGEQFF. CDR3 DNA sequence: TGCAGCGCCGGAACTCCCTTGGGTGAGCAGTTCTTC.

The gene calls are TRBV10-3 and TRBJ1-2; D call uncertain. The CDR3 contains 12 residues. The ends were cut back, 2 bases at V and 2 bases at J, with 3 bases in the middle. The germline V gene encodes CDR1 ENHRY and CDR2 SYGVKD. The DNA of the CDR3 is TGTGCCATCAGTGAGGAGAACTATGGCTACACCTTC. Translating gives CAISEENYGYTF.

The CDR3 DNA reads TGCAGCGTTCCTAGCGGGGGGGGCACCTACAATGAGCAGTTCTTC. Amino acids: CSVPSGGGTYNEQFF. This sequence joins TRBV29-1 and TRBJ2-1; 12 nucleotides line up with TRBD2. CDR3 size: 15 residues. The germline CDR1 and CDR2 sequences are SQVTM and ANQGSEA. Germline trimming cut 5 bases from V and 2 bases from J; bases unmatched to any gene: 4.

This clonotype has only a few counts. CDR3 sequence (DNA): TGTGCCAGCAGTGAAGAAGGGAGATCACCCCTCCACTTT. This gives the protein CASSEEGRSPLHF. The chain joins TRBV2 to TRBJ1-6, with D unresolved. This CDR3 spans 13 amino acids. Germline CDR1 SNHLY, CDR2 FYNNEI. V dropped 1 base and J dropped 10 bases, with 8 bases sitting between them.

This clonotype showed up just a few times. This chain links TRBV20-1 with TRBJ1-1; D is perhaps TRBD1 (5 bases). Germline assignment: CDR1 DFQATT and CDR2 SNEGSKA (reference sequence). CDR3 length: 12 residues. Trimming pared 4 bases from V and 7 bases from J, leaving 13 bases between. CDR3 loop: CSATPGGIEAFF. The CDR3 nucleotides are TGCAGTGCTACACCTGGGGGGATTGAAGCTTTCTTT.

This clonotype appeared a few times. This chain joins TRBV20-1 and TRBJ2-5; TRBD2 agrees at 12 bases. Germline V gene lookup returns CDR1 DFQATT and CDR2 SNEGSKA (reference sequence). The trim removed 5 bases at V and 5 bases at J, leaving 9 bases unmatched. The CDR3 consists of 15 residues. CDR3 in amino acids: CSAPSSGRGDETQYF. In DNA form, the CDR3 reads TGCAGTGCTCCCTCTAGCGGGAGGGGAGATGAGACCCAGTACTTC.

The chain combines TRBV27 with TRBJ1-1; 8 nucleotides match TRBD1. With 0 bases clipped from V and 1 base from J, the junction kept 7 bases outside the gene matches. Germline V gene data show CDR1 as MNHEY and CDR2 as SMNVEV (reference sequence). CDR3 length equals 17 residues. The CDR3: CASSLSRGHWGNTEAFF. The DNA for the CDR3 is TGTGCCAGCAGTTTATCCAGGGGGCATTGGGGGAACACTGAAGCTTTCTTT.

This chain connects TRBV5-1 to TRBJ1-1; D is unresolved. Between the trimmed V and J ends, which lost 3 bases and 1 base, there was a span of 10 bases. CDR1 SGHRS and CDR2 YFSETQ come from the germline V gene. The CDR3 covers 14 residues. The CDR3 reads CASSSPTGNTEAFF. The DNA for the CDR3 is TGCGCCAGCAGCTCACCAACGGGGAACACTGAAGCTTTCTTT.

This clonotype was seen a handful of times. The V and J genes are TRBV10-2 and TRBJ1-6; no definite D call. Trimming left V 3 bases short and J 17 bases short, with 14 bases between. The V gene's germline CDR1 is WSHSY and CDR2 SAAADI. This CDR3 spans 12 amino acids. The CDR3 DNA sequence: TGCGCCAGCAGTGACGGCGATAGAAGAGTCCACTTT. Translating it yields CASSDGDRRVHF.

This chain joins TRBV14 and TRBJ1-4; D call uncertain. Deletions cut 3 bases from V and 0 bases from J, with 11 bases between. Germline assignment: CDR1 SGHDN and CDR2 FVKESK. This CDR3 contains 16 residues. The CDR3 region is CASSHFNLATNEKLFF. The CDR3 DNA sequence: TGTGCCAGCAGCCATTTTAACCTAGCAACTAATGAAAAACTGTTTTTT. Drawing the rest from reference TRBV14 and TRBJ1-4, the complete variable domain is EAGVTQFPSHSVIEKGQTVTLRCDPISGHDNLYWYRRVMGKEIKFLLHFVKESKQDESGMPNNRFLAERTGGTYSTLKVQPAELEDSGVYFCASSHFNLATNEKLFFGSGTQLSVL.

This clonotype has a count of ten or more. The chain employs TRBV28 and TRBJ2-3, with 12 positions matching TRBD2. This CDR3 spans 15 amino acids. V gave up 9 bases and J gave up 2 bases; unmatched junction bases: 6. The V gene's germline CDR1 is MDHEN and CDR2 SYDVKM. The CDR3 protein is CASLLAGGATDTQYF. CDR3 nucleotide sequence: TGTGCCAGTTTACTAGCGGGAGGTGCCACAGATACGCAGTATTTT. Full variable domain (missing parts from reference TRBV28 and TRBJ2-3): DVKVTQSSRYLVKRTGEKVFLECVQDMDHENMFWYRQDPGLGLRLIYFSYDVKMKEKGDIPEGYSVSREKKERFSLILESASTNQTSMYLCASLLAGGATDTQYFGPGTRLTVL.

The V gene is TRBV5-5, the J gene TRBJ2-3, with D maybe TRBD2 (5 bases). This CDR3 is 12 amino acids long. Germline values: CDR1 SGHKS, CDR2 YYEKEE (reference sequence). Trimming removed 3 bases from V and 6 bases from J, with 8 bases in between. The DNA for the CDR3 is TGTGCCAGCAGCTCCGGACTGGATACGCAGTATTTT. Translation: CASSSGLDTQYF.

This chain connects TRBV20-1 to TRBJ2-4; 11 bases are a match to TRBD2. The CDR3 length is 15 residues. V shed 6 bases, J shed 3 bases, and the junction held 7 bases outside the gene matches. Germline CDR1 reads DFQATT; CDR2 reads SNEGSKA (reference sequence). The CDR3 spells CSAMTSGKGKNIQYF. The CDR3 nucleotides are TGCAGTGCGATGACTAGCGGGAAAGGCAAAAACATTCAGTACTTC.

J is TRBJ1-1 and V is TRBV3-1; D is unclear. The CDR3 is 14 amino acids. Trimming took off 0 bases at V and 1 base at J, with 6 bases between the two ends. Germline V lookup: CDR1 LGHDT, CDR2 YNNKEL (reference sequence). In DNA form, the CDR3 reads TGTGCCAGCAGCCAAGAGTACGGGAACACTGAAGCTTTCTTT. Translation: CASSQEYGNTEAFF.

The chain links TRBV2 to TRBJ2-1, with a tentative D call TRBD2 (6 bases). The length of the CDR3 is 14 residues. V gave up 3 bases and J gave up 5 bases, with 11 bases separating them. CDR1 is SNHLY, CDR2 FYNNEI, per germline. For the CDR3, the DNA is TGTGCCAGCAGTGATGAGGACTACGACAATGAGCAGTTCTTC. Residues: CASSDEDYDNEQFF. The whole variable domain, remainder taken from reference TRBV2 and TRBJ2-1, is EPEVTQTPSHQVTQMGQEVILRCVPISNHLYFYWYRQILGQKVEFLVSFYNNEISEKSEIFDDQFSVERPDGSNFTLKIRSTKLEDSAMYFCASSDEDYDNEQFFGPGTRLTVL.

This clonotype was recorded at least ten times. V gene TRBV5-1 combines with J gene TRBJ2-5, with D unresolved. Trimming shortened V by 4 bases and J by 9 bases, and 25 bases separated the two germline ends. Germline assignment: CDR1 SGHRS and CDR2 YFSETQ. The CDR3 is 16 residues long. Here the CDR3 reads CASSPLDGIGQLPQYF. The CDR3 nucleotides read TGCGCCAGCAGCCCACTGGATGGGATTGGGCAACTTCCCCAGTACTTC.

The chain links TRBV12-3 or TRBV12-4 to TRBJ1-4, with TRBD1 matching over 7 bases. CDR3 length equals 17 residues. Trimming at V came to 3 bases and at J to 4 bases, leaving 11 bases not matched to a gene. The CDR3: CASSFGTVGAFNEKLFF. The CDR3 nucleotides are TGTGCCAGCAGTTTTGGGACAGTGGGCGCGTTTAATGAAAAACTGTTTTTT.

In this sample, this clonotype turned up a few times. The V gene is TRBV5-1, the J gene TRBJ1-5; D is unclear. Germline V gives CDR1 SGHRS, CDR2 YFSETQ. V lost 1 base to trimming and J lost 0 bases, with 5 bases between them. This CDR3 is 14 amino acids long. The CDR3 is CASSLNPSNQPQHF. The CDR3 nucleotides read TGCGCCAGCAGCTTGAACCCTAGCAATCAGCCCCAGCATTTT.

This clonotype occurred many times. J is TRBJ2-1 and V is TRBV5-1, with D tentatively TRBD1 (5 bases). Germline loops: CDR1 SGHRS, CDR2 YFSETQ. Trimming took 0 bases from V and 8 from J, leaving 12 bases between them. The length of the CDR3 is 14 residues. CDR3 sequence: CASSLDEGADEQFF. For the CDR3, the DNA is TGCGCCAGCAGCTTGGACGAAGGGGCCGATGAGCAGTTCTTC.

This clonotype was observed many times. CDR3 region: CSASEGRLAGATDTQYF. The CDR3 DNA reads as TGCAGTGCTAGTGAAGGCCGACTAGCGGGAGCTACAGATACGCAGTATTTT. The chain carries TRBV20-1 and TRBJ2-3; TRBD2 matches at 12 bases. The length of the CDR3 is 17 residues. CDR1 DFQATT and CDR2 SNEGSKA come from the germline V gene (reference sequence). Germline trimming cut 3 bases from V and 3 bases from J; bases unmatched to any gene: 10.